The 22 T cell receptor beta chains below all came from one sample that was sequenced in a study of Graves' ophthalmopathy and Graves' hyperthyroidism. Amplification from RNA transcripts yielded the TCR beta CDR3 regions. HTBI-primed RT-PCR formed the first round, and a multiplex PCR formed the second. TCRdb redid the calling of the multiplex PCR reads with MiXCR, one entry per CDR3 protein. The table has a few hundred thousand distinct CDR3 sequences, 17% seen once. Material: peripheral blood. The receptors shown here come from an adult man with Graves' ophthalmopathy.

The chain has TRBV6-8 and TRBJ2-5; 8 nucleotides line up with TRBD1. The ends lost 6 bases at V and 5 bases at J; junction bases unmatched: 11. The germline V gene encodes CDR1 MNHGY and CDR2 SAAAGT. This CDR3 comprises 15 residues. CDR3 coding DNA: TGTGCCAGCAGATTCAGGGGGCAAGTGGGGGAGACCCAGTACTTC. It is translated as CASRFRGQVGETQYF.

This clonotype showed up many times. The chain carries TRBV6-1 and TRBJ1-5; TRBD1 aligns across 9 bases. CDR1 is MNHNS and CDR2 is SASEGT in the germline V gene. The V gene end was trimmed by 6 bases and the J gene end by 7 bases; junction bases not matched to a gene: 7. There are 14 residues in the CDR3. DNA for the CDR3: TGTGCCAGCAGCGCTAACAGGGGGCCCCAGCCCCAGCATTTT. Translating it yields CASSANRGPQPQHF.

This clonotype was picked up many times. The chain uses TRBV29-1 and TRBJ1-1, with D hard to call. V shed 6 bases and J shed 0 bases, with 11 bases lying between them. This CDR3 comprises 13 residues. The germline V gene has CDR1 SQVTM and CDR2 ANQGSEA. The CDR3 reads CSVQNQMNTEAFF. In nucleotides, the CDR3 is TGCAGCGTGCAAAATCAGATGAACACTGAAGCTTTCTTT.

In this sample, this clonotype turned up many times. The CDR3 DNA reads TGCAGCCTTAGCCGGGGCTGGGCTGAAGCTTTCTTT. Its translation: CSLSRGWAEAFF. This rearrangement joins TRBV29-1 to TRBJ1-1, with D tentatively TRBD1 (5 bases). With 8 bases removed from V and 6 bases from J, the gap between germline ends came to 16 bases. Germline values: CDR1 SQVTM, CDR2 ANQGSEA. CDR3 length equals 12 residues.

This clonotype has ten or more counts. The rearrangement joins TRBV20-1 to TRBJ1-2, with a tentative D call TRBD1 (6 bases). V lost 5 bases and J 6 bases, leaving 16 bases between the germline ends. CDR1 and CDR2 from the germline V gene are DFQATT and SNEGSKA (reference sequence). The CDR3 consists of 13 residues. In nucleotides, the CDR3 is TGCAGTGCTCGGGATTCGCGACAGGATGGCTACACCTTC. Protein product: CSARDSRQDGYTF.

This clonotype was detected many times. The rearrangement uses TRBV12-3 or TRBV12-4 and TRBJ2-7; D is ambiguous. V was cut by 3 bases and J by 0 bases, with 12 bases left in between. This CDR3 region has 15 residues. This CDR3 reads CASSFGPMSSYEQYF. CDR3 DNA: TGTGCCAGCAGTTTTGGCCCCATGAGCTCCTACGAGCAGTACTTC.

Many counts were recorded for this clonotype. The rearrangement joins TRBV7-2 to TRBJ1-5, with a tentative D call TRBD1 (5 bases). The germline CDR1 and CDR2 sequences are SGHTA and FQGNSA. The germline V and J ends were trimmed by 1 base and 7 bases, with 8 bases remaining between them. This CDR3 has 13 amino acids. CDR3 amino acids: CASSLGGGQPQHF. As DNA, the CDR3 is TGTGCCAGCAGCTTAGGGGGGGGACAGCCCCAGCATTTT.

This clonotype was counted ten times or more. This chain joins TRBV30 and TRBJ1-1; 7 bases agree with TRBD1. V shed 1 base and J 7 bases; nucleotides not matched to a gene: 15. The CDR3 runs to 16 residues. Germline V gene lookup returns CDR1 GTSNPN and CDR2 SVGIG (reference sequence). CDR3 nucleotide sequence: TGTGCCTGGAGTGAGAAAAACAGGGGATCCAGCGGTGAAGCTTTCTTT. It is translated as CAWSEKNRGSSGEAFF.

This clonotype was counted at least ten times. The chain carries TRBV24-1 and TRBJ1-2, with a weak D call TRBD1 (5 bases). Trimming cost V 0 bases and J 2 bases, with 12 bases left between them. CDR1 KGHDR and CDR2 SFDVKD come from the germline V gene. This CDR3 is built from 16 residues. In nucleotides, the CDR3 is TGTGCCACCAGTGATTTGCCCCCGACAGAAAACTATGGCTACACCTTC. Protein sequence: CATSDLPPTENYGYTF.

This clonotype was detected many times. The V and J genes are TRBV5-1 and TRBJ2-7; D is perhaps TRBD1 or TRBD2 (5 bases each). Trimming took 6 bases from V and 7 from J, leaving 11 bases between them. CDR1 and CDR2 (germline): SGHRS, YFSETQ. This CDR3 region has 11 residues. Here the CDR3 reads CASNGGKEQYF. The CDR3 DNA sequence: TGCGCCAGCAATGGGGGAAAGGAGCAGTACTTC.

V gene TRBV28 combines with J gene TRBJ2-7, with D tentatively TRBD1 or TRBD2 (5 bases each). Germline V gene data show CDR1 as MDHEN and CDR2 as SYDVKM. This CDR3 has 14 amino acids. V lost 5 bases and J 2 bases, leaving 13 bases between the germline ends. The CDR3 here is CASSHGTSPYEQYF. The DNA of the CDR3 is TGTGCCAGCAGTCACGGGACCTCCCCCTACGAGCAGTACTTC.

The V and J genes are TRBV28 and TRBJ2-7; 7 positions match TRBD2. The CDR3 contains 14 residues. The J segment lost 3 bases and the V segment lost 7 bases, leaving 9 bases of the junction unmatched. The V gene's germline CDR1 is MDHEN and CDR2 SYDVKM. The CDR3 sequence: CASNPGGGGYEQYF. Written as DNA, the CDR3 is TGTGCCAGCAACCCTGGCGGGGGAGGCTACGAGCAGTACTTC.

This clonotype was observed at least ten times. This CDR3 reads CSARSTSGRSNEQFF. The CDR3 DNA sequence: TGCAGTGCTAGATCAACTAGCGGGAGGTCCAATGAGCAGTTCTTC. This sequence joins TRBV20-1 and TRBJ2-1; 12 nucleotides line up with TRBD2. The V gene end was trimmed by 2 bases and the J gene end by 6 bases; junction bases not matched to a gene: 5. Germline V gives CDR1 DFQATT, CDR2 SNEGSKA (reference sequence). This CDR3 comprises 15 residues.

This clonotype was detected many times. The rearrangement joins TRBV30 to TRBJ1-6, with 8 bases identical to TRBD1. In germline, CDR1 is GTSNPN, CDR2 SVGIG (reference sequence). V shed 1 base, J shed 11 bases, and the junction held 7 bases outside the gene matches. The CDR3 is 14 amino acids. The CDR3 coding sequence is TGTGCCTGGAGTGGGACGCGACAGGGGACACCCCTCCACTTT. Translating it yields CAWSGTRQGTPLHF.

This clonotype occurred many times. The chain joins TRBV14 to TRBJ2-6, with a tentative D call TRBD1 (5 bases). V was clipped by 3 bases and J by 4 bases, with 16 bases between them. The CDR3 is 17 amino acids. CDR1 SGHDN and CDR2 FVKESK come from the germline V gene. The CDR3 DNA reads as TGTGCCAGCAGCCACGATCAGGGTTTCGGCGGGGCCAACGTCCTGACTTTC. Encoded protein: CASSHDQGFGGANVLTF.

This clonotype was detected ten times or more. This chain links TRBV27 with TRBJ2-7, with D perhaps being TRBD1 or TRBD2 (6 bases each). V was trimmed by 8 bases and J by 1 base, leaving 18 bases between them. The CDR3 sequence is 15 residues long. From germline, CDR1 is MNHEY and CDR2 SMNVEV (reference sequence). This chain's CDR3 is CASSVQGGTSYEQYF. The CDR3 DNA follows: TGTGCCAGCTCCGTTCAAGGCGGGACATCCTACGAGCAGTACTTC.

This clonotype was detected many times. The genes are TRBV5-1 and TRBJ2-5; 8 bases agree with TRBD1. Germline V gene lookup returns CDR1 SGHRS and CDR2 YFSETQ. The CDR3 consists of 15 residues. J lost 1 base, V lost 4 bases, and 6 bases had no gene match. The CDR3 here is CASSKGTGGQETQYF. In nucleotides, the CDR3 is TGCGCCAGCAGCAAAGGAACAGGGGGCCAAGAGACCCAGTACTTC.

Many counts were recorded for this clonotype. The CDR3 coding sequence is TGTGCCAGCAGTTCCGGCGGGGGAAACACCATATATTTT. Translation: CASSSGGGNTIYF. The chain combines TRBV28 with TRBJ1-3; no definite D call. Trimming left V 4 bases short and J 4 bases short, with 8 bases between. The CDR3 is made up of 13 amino acids. Germline V gene lookup returns CDR1 MDHEN and CDR2 SYDVKM.

The table lists this clonotype with many counts. This chain uses TRBV4-2 with TRBJ2-5; D ambiguous. The CDR3 totals 14 residues. The germline V gene has CDR1 LGHNA and CDR2 YNFKEQ. The V gene lost 0 bases and the J gene lost 1 base, with 6 bases spanning the gap. The CDR3 loop is CASSQDLTQETQYF. DNA of the CDR3: TGTGCCAGCAGCCAAGATCTAACCCAAGAGACCCAGTACTTC.

At least ten counts were recorded for this clonotype. The genes are TRBV20-1 and TRBJ2-7; 9 positions match TRBD2. This CDR3 has 18 residues. V shed 5 bases, J shed 0 bases, and the junction held 17 bases outside the gene matches. Germline CDR1 is DFQATT and CDR2 is SNEGSKA (reference sequence). CDR3 sequence reads: CSALPAVIAGEASYEQYF. In DNA form, the CDR3 reads TGCAGTGCTCTACCTGCGGTGATAGCGGGAGAGGCCTCCTACGAGCAGTACTTC.

This clonotype was picked up many times. The CDR3 is CASSTPDYGYTF. As DNA, the CDR3 is TGTGCCAGCAGCACCCCCGACTATGGCTACACCTTC. The rearrangement links TRBV2 to TRBJ1-2; D remains unclear. In germline, CDR1 is SNHLY, CDR2 FYNNEI. The germline V and J ends were trimmed by 6 bases and 3 bases, with 8 bases remaining between them. This CDR3 has 12 residues.

In this sample, this clonotype turned up many times. The chain links TRBV6-5 to TRBJ1-2; a weak D match, TRBD1 (5 bases). The V end lost 0 bases, the J end lost 5 bases, and 10 bases lay between the germline ends. The CDR3 sequence is 14 residues long. In germline, CDR1 is MNHEY, CDR2 SVGAGI. The CDR3 DNA is TGTGCCAGCAGTTACTCGTCCAGGGTGTATGGCTACACCTTC. Amino acids: CASSYSSRVYGYTF.